A selection of T cell receptor beta chains follows, all from one sample in a study of PD-1 blockade in classical Hodgkin lymphoma. Sequenced by immunoSEQ multiplex PCR; TCRdb stores in-frame clones only, minus some. The sample gives about 93,000 clones, 92% of which show up once; about 2.7% is in the top ten. Sequences were derived from peripheral blood mononuclear cells (PBMCs), sampled before the second cycle of nivolumab. The receptors were gathered from a human donor with classical Hodgkin lymphoma. Each CDR3 is given with its conserved first and last residue. A D gene is named only where the DNA matches it firmly. Clone size is stated in some rows and not others, as once, few, many or a class when expanded.

TRBJ1-2 once TRBD1 TRBV19 TGTGCCAGTAGTCCCCAAGGGGACAGGTTCTATGGCTACACCTTC CASSPQGDRFYGYTF
TRBJ1-4 few - TRBV19 TGTGCCAGTAGTGGGGGAGCGGTTTCTTTT CASSGGAVSF
TRBJ2-7 - - TRBV5-1 TGCGCCAGCAGCTTAGGGACACGGTCCTACGAGCAGTACTTC CASSLGTRSYEQYF
TRBJ2-1 - - TRBV28 TGTGCCAGCAGTTTAAGGCTAGGGGGCGGGGATGAGCAGTTCTTC CASSLRLGGGDEQFF
TRBJ1-1 - - TRBV10-1 TGCGCCAGCAGTGACGGAGGGGTGACCACTGAAGCTTTCTTT CASSDGGVTTEAFF
TRBJ1-3 - - TRBV19 TGTGCCAGTAGTATAGCGCGGGGGCGAACTGGAAACACCATATATTTT CASSIARGRTGNTIYF
TRBJ1-2 - - TRBV28 TGTGCCAGCAGTTTACCCGGGGGCAACTATGGCTACACCTTC CASSLPGGNYGYTF
TRBJ2-5 once - TRBV15 TGTGCCACCAGCAGAATTCAAGAGACCCAGTACTTC CATSRIQETQYF
TRBJ2-7 - - TRBV6-5 TGTGCCAGCAGTTACTCGAGGAACTCCTACGAGCAGTACTTC CASSYSRNSYEQYF
TRBJ2-2 - - TRBV27 TGTGCCAGCAGTTTATTAGCTACCGGGGAGCTGTTTTTT CASSLLATGELFF
TRBJ2-7 - TRBD2 TRBV13 TGTGCCAGCAGCCCACGGACTAGCGGGAGTCGGTACGAGCAGTACTTC CASSPRTSGSRYEQYF
TRBJ2-7 - - TRBV18 TGTGCCAGCTCACCGAATCAGGGTACGATCGACGAGCAGTACTTC CASSPNQGTIDEQYF
TRBJ2-2 - TRBD2 TRBV15 TGTGCCACCAGCAGAGATCTCAAAAGCGGGGTCACCGGGGAGCTGTTTTTT CATSRDLKSGVTGELFF
TRBJ2-7 - TRBD1 TRBV10-3 TGTGCCGTCGAGGGGGCAGAGACCTACGAGCAGTACTTC CAVEGAETYEQYF
TRBJ2-4 - TRBD2 TRBV30 TGTGCCTGGAGTTCCTCGACTAGCCTAGCCAAAAACATTCAGTACTTC CAWSSSTSLAKNIQYF
TRBJ2-3 - TRBD2 TRBV4-1 TGCGCCAGCAGCCACCCATCCGGGACTAGCGGGAGGTTAAGTTCCTCAGATACGCAGTATTTT CASSHPSGTSGRLSSSDTQYF
TRBJ2-1 once TRBD2 TRBV30 TGTGCCTGGAGTCCTCTACTTTTCGGTACTAGCGGGAGCCAGAACAATGAGCAGTTCTTC CAWSPLLFGTSGSQNNEQFF
TRBJ2-3 once - TRBV9 TGTGCCAGCAGCGTAGCAGCGTACGCAGATACGCAGTATTTT CASSVAAYADTQYF
TRBJ2-3 - - TRBV14 TGTGCCAGCAGAGCTGCTAGCACAGATACGCAGTATTTT CASRAASTDTQYF
TRBJ1-1 - TRBD1 TRBV6-5 TGTGCCAGCAGATTGGACAGGGGGCATACTGAAGCTTTCTTT CASRLDRGHTEAFF
TRBJ2-2 - - TRBV30 TGTGCCTGGTCCTACACGTCCGGGGAGCTGTTTTTT CAWSYTSGELFF
TRBJ2-7 - TRBD2 TRBV30 TGTGCCTGGAGTGTTGGGACTAGCGGGGGGATCTACGAGCAGTACTTC CAWSVGTSGGIYEQYF
TRBJ1-3 - - TRBV19 TGTGCCAGTAGTATTGCCCAGATCCACTCTGGAAACACCATATATTTT CASSIAQIHSGNTIYF
TRBJ2-7 - - TRBV27 TGTGCCAGCAGTTTATCGAAGGCAGGACCCCCTCACGAGCAGTACTTC CASSLSKAGPPHEQYF
TRBJ1-4 - TRBD1 TRBV29-1 TGCAGCGGAGGACAGGGAGGTAATGAAAAACTGTTTTTT CSGGQGGNEKLFF
TRBJ2-5 - - TRBV5-6 TGTGCCAGCAGGCCTAGGGGTTCCCAAGAGACCCAGTACTTC CASRPRGSQETQYF
TRBJ1-1 - TRBD1 TRBV27 TGTGCCAGCAGTTTGTACAGGGGTTCTGAAGCTTTCTTT CASSLYRGSEAFF
TRBJ1-1 - - TRBV4-1 TGCGCCAGCAGCCAAGAAGGCTTACGGGACACTGAAGCTTTCTTT CASSQEGLRDTEAFF
TRBJ1-3 - - TRBV30 TGTGCCTGGAGTACCAGGGGCTACTCTGGAAACACCATATATTTT CAWSTRGYSGNTIYF
TRBJ2-2 - - TRBV28 TGTGCCAGCAGTTTTGGGAACAGGGTGTCCGGGGAGCTGTTTTTT CASSFGNRVSGELFF
TRBJ1-5 - - TRBV6-5 TGTGCCAGCAGTTACGGCAATCAGCCCCAGCATTTT CASSYGNQPQHF
TRBJ2-5 - - TRBV15 TGTGCCACCAGCAGAGTCGGCAGGGGGGCGCACGCAGAGACCCAGTACTTC CATSRVGRGAHAETQYF
TRBJ2-3 - - TRBV6-6 TGTGCCAGCAGTTACTCAAGCGGCGGTGATACGCAGTATTTT CASSYSSGGDTQYF
TRBJ2-2 - - TRBV30 TGTGCCTGGACGGCGGGGGCTACCCGGGAGCTGTTTTTT CAWTAGATRELFF
TRBJ1-5 - TRBD1 TRBV5-6 TGTGCCAGCAGCTTGTCGACAGGGTTGATTCAGCCCCAGCATTTT CASSLSTGLIQPQHF
TRBJ2-7 - - TRBV18 TGTGCCAGCTCACCCAGGAGCTCTACCTACGAGCAGTACTTC CASSPRSSTYEQYF
TRBJ1-3 - TRBD1 TRBV7-9 TGTGCCAGCAGCACCACTCGGGACAGGGGCGGTGGAAACACCATATATTTT CASSTTRDRGGGNTIYF
TRBJ1-1 few - TRBV19 TGTGCCAGCCGGACGACCCTGAACACTGAAGCTTTCTTT CASRTTLNTEAFF
TRBJ1-5 - - TRBV9 TGTGCCAGCAGCGTACAGGGAAATCAGCCCCAGCATTTT CASSVQGNQPQHF